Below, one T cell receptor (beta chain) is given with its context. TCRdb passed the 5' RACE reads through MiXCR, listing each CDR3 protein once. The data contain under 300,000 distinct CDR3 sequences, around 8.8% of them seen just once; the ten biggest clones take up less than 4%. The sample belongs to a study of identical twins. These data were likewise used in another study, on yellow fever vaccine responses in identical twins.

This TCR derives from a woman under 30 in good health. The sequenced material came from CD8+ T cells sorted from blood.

CDR3 protein: CASSLSRGSPHEQYF. The CDR3 DNA sequence: TGTGCCAGCAGCTTAAGTCGAGGGTCGCCACACGAGCAGTACTTC. The gene calls are TRBV7-9 and TRBJ2-7; perhaps TRBD2 as D (5 bases). V was pared by 2 bases and J by 5 bases, with 16 bases between. The CDR3 has 15 amino acids. Germline CDR1 and CDR2: SEHNR and FQNEAQ (reference sequence).